Shown below are 13 T cell receptor beta chains from a single sample sequenced in a study of blood T cell repertoires in COVID-19. The method was immunoSEQ multiplex PCR; TCRdb's version includes in-frame clones alone and lacks a portion of them. Of under 250,000 clones listed, roughly nine tenths are singletons. Source material: peripheral blood. These receptors all come from a woman aged 55-70 years who had recovered from COVID-19.

The CDR3, as DNA: TGCGCCAGCAGCCAAGCTTTAAGGGGGCGGACTGAAGCTTTCTTT. It codes for CASSQALRGRTEAFF. This sequence joins TRBV4-1 and TRBJ1-1, with 7 positions matching TRBD1. There are 15 residues in the CDR3. Losses at the gene ends were 1 base for V and 5 bases for J; bases not matched to a gene: 7. The V gene's germline CDR1 is MGHRA and CDR2 YSYEKL.

The V call is TRBV6-1, the J call TRBJ2-7; 12 bases fit TRBD1. The CDR3 spans 16 residues. Losses at the gene ends were 1 base for V and 7 bases for J; bases not matched to a gene: 8. Germline V gene lookup returns CDR1 MNHNS and CDR2 SASEGT. The CDR3: CASSEVGGQGAGEQYF. Written as DNA, the CDR3 is TGTGCCAGCAGTGAAGTAGGGGGACAGGGGGCAGGGGAGCAGTACTTC.

The rearrangement joins TRBV20-1 to TRBJ2-3; no definite D call. Germline assignment: CDR1 DFQATT and CDR2 SNEGSKA (reference sequence). The CDR3 runs 11 residues. The V end lost 7 bases, the J end lost 6 bases, and 11 bases lay between the germline ends. The CDR3 region is CSVLTGDTQYF. The CDR3 nucleotides are TGCAGTGTCCTGACTGGGGATACGCAGTATTTT.

The V gene is TRBV5-6, the J gene TRBJ2-2, with D unclear. The V gene's germline CDR1 is SGHDT and CDR2 YYEEEE. V was pared by 0 bases and J by 1 base, with 7 bases between. The length of the CDR3 is 15 residues. For the CDR3, the DNA is TGTGCCAGCAGCTTGGTTGGGCAGAACACCGGGGAGCTGTTTTTT. Amino acid sequence: CASSLVGQNTGELFF.

The genes are TRBV4-1 and TRBJ2-3; 8 bases map to TRBD2. The V segment lost 2 bases and the J segment 4 bases; nucleotides outside the gene matches: 11. Per the germline V gene, CDR1 is MGHRA and CDR2 is YSYEKL. The CDR3 is made up of 17 amino acids. The CDR3 spells CASSQRNRAGVADTQYF. The CDR3 DNA reads as TGCGCCAGCAGCCAACGCAATCGAGCGGGGGTGGCAGATACGCAGTATTTT.

This clone has just a few counts. The chain couples TRBV4-1 to TRBJ1-2; no clear D gene. Trimming shortened V by 0 bases and J by 12 bases, and 11 bases separated the two germline ends. This CDR3 contains 12 residues. Germline values: CDR1 MGHRA, CDR2 YSYEKL. CDR3 coding DNA: TGCGCCAGCAGCCAAGATCGGGATAGTCACACCTTC. Translation: CASSQDRDSHTF.

This chain connects TRBV6-2 or TRBV6-3 to TRBJ2-5, with 8 nucleotides matching TRBD1. With V trimmed by 2 bases and J by 1 base, 9 bases remained unmatched. CDR3 length equals 17 residues. In germline, CDR1 is MNHEY, CDR2 SVGEGT. The CDR3 spells CASSYQRGQGAQETQYF. The CDR3, as DNA: TGTGCCAGCAGTTACCAACGCGGGCAGGGGGCCCAAGAGACCCAGTACTTC.

This clone was seen once. The J gene is TRBJ2-7, the V gene TRBV5-1; weak D call: TRBD2 (5 bases). This CDR3 region has 15 residues. V lost 4 bases, J lost 0 bases, and 14 bases lay in between. Germline CDR1 is SGHRS and CDR2 is YFSETQ. CDR3 nucleotides: TGCGCCAGCAGCCCTCGACGGGGAAGCTCCTACGAGCAGTACTTC. Protein sequence: CASSPRRGSSYEQYF. The full variable domain, completed using reference TRBV5-1 and TRBJ2-7, is KAGVTQTPRYLIKTRGQQVTLSCSPISGHRSVSWYQQTPGQGLQFLFEYFSETQRNKGNFPGRFSGRQFSNSRSEMNVSTLELGDSALYLCASSPRRGSSYEQYFGPGTRLTVT.

The chain couples TRBV27 to TRBJ2-2; tentatively, D is TRBD2 (6 bases). The V end was cut by 4 bases, the J end by 0 bases, with 6 bases between. Germline V gives CDR1 MNHEY, CDR2 SMNVEV (reference sequence). The CDR3 has 14 residues. CDR3 in DNA: TGTGCCAGCAGTTGGGGGGCGAACACCGGGGAGCTGTTTTTT. Encoded protein: CASSWGANTGELFF.

The CDR3 loop is CASSSSDREETQYF. The CDR3 nucleotides are TGTGCCAGCAGTTCCTCCGACAGGGAAGAGACCCAGTACTTC. The genes are TRBV28 and TRBJ2-5; 7 bases fit TRBD1. V shed 4 bases and J 3 bases; nucleotides not matched to a gene: 5. The germline CDR1 and CDR2 sequences are MDHEN and SYDVKM. This CDR3 has 14 residues.

This chain uses TRBV27 with TRBJ2-7; 10 bases are a match to TRBD1. This CDR3 spans 16 amino acids. J was trimmed by 4 bases and V by 1 base; bases with no gene match: 7. Germline-derived CDR1 and CDR2 are MNHEY and SMNVEV (reference sequence). CDR3 residues: CASSLWSPGQGYEQYF. Here the CDR3 DNA reads TGTGCCAGCAGTTTATGGTCCCCGGGACAGGGGTACGAGCAGTACTTC.

The rearrangement joins TRBV9 to TRBJ1-6, with a tentative D call TRBD1 (6 bases). The CDR3 is 16 amino acids. The germline V and J ends were trimmed by 0 bases and 9 bases, with 16 bases remaining between them. Germline lookup yields CDR1 SGDLS and CDR2 YYNGEE. The CDR3 DNA sequence: TGTGCCAGCAGCGTAGGTGGATGGGACACCTTTTCACCCCTCCACTTT. It yields the protein CASSVGGWDTFSPLHF.

The chain uses TRBV7-9 and TRBJ1-1; a possible D gene is TRBD1 (6 bases). V shed 4 bases and J shed 6 bases, with 12 bases lying between them. The germline CDR1 and CDR2 sequences are SEHNR and FQNEAQ (reference sequence). This CDR3 comprises 13 residues. The DNA for the CDR3 is TGTGCCAGCAGCTCCCCCCAGGGGCCTGAAGCTTTCTTT. Protein: CASSSPQGPEAFF.